Below, 30 T cell receptor beta chains from the same sample are listed, as sequenced in a study of tumor-infiltrating lymphocytes in oesophageal squamous cell carcinoma. TCRdb re-called the PCR reads with MiXCR, one entry per CDR3 protein. This sample has 7,500 to 9,500 distinct CDR3 sequences, with around two thirds found just once. The source material was esophageal tumor tissue. These receptors were collected from a female donor with esophageal squamous cell carcinoma.

A few counts support this clonotype. V usage is TRBV7-2 and J usage is TRBJ1-2; the match to TRBD1 covers 9 bases. This CDR3 has 16 residues. Trimming cost V 1 base and J 3 bases; bases outside gene matches: 6. From germline, CDR1 is SGHTA and CDR2 FQGNSA. This CDR3 reads CASSLGGGQGYYGYTF. CDR3 coding DNA: TGTGCCAGCAGCTTAGGAGGTGGACAGGGGTACTATGGCTACACCTTC.

This clonotype has a handful of counts. The chain employs TRBV20-1 and TRBJ1-1, with a weak D call TRBD1 (6 bases). The CDR3 length is 12 residues. Germline V lookup: CDR1 DFQATT, CDR2 SNEGSKA (reference sequence). The ends were cut back, 6 bases at V and 0 bases at J, with 8 bases in the middle. The CDR3 coding sequence is TGCAGTGCAAGGACAGTGAACACTGAAGCTTTCTTT. It yields the protein CSARTVNTEAFF.

Comments on this clonotype: The junction departs from germline at one end; a sequencing error may be responsible. The chain couples TRBV5-3 to TRBJ2-1; 9 nucleotides agree with TRBD2. Matching the DNA end better, TRBJ2-7 makes the J call doubtful. TRBV5-3 is an open reading frame whose function is uncertain. This CDR3 comprises 16 residues. CDR3 in DNA: TGTGCCAGCAGCTTGAGGCGGGGGGGCCCCGGCGACGAGCAGTACTTC. This codes for CASSLRRGGPGDEQYF.

In DNA form, the CDR3 reads TGCGCCAGCAGCCAAGTGGCGGGGACAGGGGGTTACGAGCAGTACTTC. Its translation is CASSQVAGTGGYEQYF. V and J are TRBV4-1 and TRBJ2-5; TRBD1 matches 11 bases. The J call is doubtful: the DNA matches TRBJ2-7 better. Per the germline V gene, CDR1 is MGHRA and CDR2 is YSYEKL. This CDR3 comprises 16 residues.

The CDR3 nucleotides read TGTGCCAGCAGTTACGGGACGGGCAGGGTCAATGAGCAGTACTTC. The encoded protein is CASSYGTGRVNEQYF. The V gene is TRBV6-5, the J gene TRBJ2-4; D might be TRBD1 or TRBD2, each matching 5 bases. This CDR3 has 15 amino acids. Germline V CDR1 and CDR2: MNHEY, SVGAGI. V gave up 2 bases and J gave up 13 bases, with 21 bases separating them.

The chain joins TRBV6-1 to TRBJ1-5; TRBD1 matches at 10 bases. The CDR3 totals 15 residues. J lost 1 base, V lost 3 bases, and 0 bases had no gene match. Germline assignment: CDR1 MNHNS and CDR2 SASEGT. The CDR3 sequence is CASSETGGSNQPQHF. CDR3 nucleotide sequence: TGTGCCAGCAGTGAGACAGGGGGCAGCAATCAGCCCCAGCATTTT.

The chain uses TRBV10-3 and TRBJ2-4; 8 nucleotides align to TRBD2. The better agreement between TRBJ2-1 and the DNA end casts doubt on the J call. The CDR3 runs to 16 residues. Germline values: CDR1 ENHRY, CDR2 SYGVKD. The CDR3 DNA follows: TGTGCCATCAAGATGCGGGAGGACATGTCGAGCAATGAGCAGTTCTTC. This encodes CAIKMREDMSSNEQFF.

V gene TRBV6-5 combines with J gene TRBJ1-1; no clear D gene. Deletions cut 5 bases from V and 0 bases from J, with 13 bases between. Per germline, CDR1 MNHEY and CDR2 SVGAGI. This CDR3 spans 15 amino acids. The CDR3 protein is CASSEAPDLNTEAFF. The CDR3 region has the DNA TGTGCCAGCAGTGAAGCTCCAGATTTGAACACTGAAGCTTTCTTT.

The chain joins TRBV6-1 to TRBJ2-3; tentatively, D is TRBD2 (5 bases). The J call may be incorrect, as the DNA end agrees better with TRBJ2-7. The germline gives CDR1 MNHNS, CDR2 SASEGT. CDR3 size: 13 residues. The CDR3 reads CASSVALLYEQYF. The CDR3, as DNA: TGTGCCAGCAGTGTAGCGCTTCTCTACGAGCAGTACTTC.

V gene TRBV7-2 combines with J gene TRBJ2-6; no firm D call. Germline V CDR1 and CDR2: SGHTA, FQGNSA. CDR3 size: 15 residues. Trimming stripped 5 bases from V and 0 bases from J, with 8 bases between. The CDR3 nucleotides read TGTGCCAGCAGCCTCCTCGTCTCTGGGGCCAACGTCCTGACTTTC. It is translated as CASSLLVSGANVLTF. Based on the CDR3 plus reference TRBV7-2 and TRBJ2-6, the full variable domain is GAGVSQSPSNKVTEKGKDVELRCDPISGHTALYWYRQSLGQGLEFLIYFQGNSAPDKSGLPSDRFSAERTGGSVSTLTIQRTQQEDSAVYLCASSLLVSGANVLTFGAGSRLTVL.

V and J are TRBV12-3 or TRBV12-4 and TRBJ1-1; no firm D call. Trimming cost V 3 bases and J 1 base, with 6 bases left between them. This CDR3 is built from 13 residues. The CDR3 nucleotides read TGTGCCAGCAGTTTTTCCCCGAACACTGAAGCTTTCTTT. It is translated as CASSFSPNTEAFF.

The gene calls are TRBV6-6 and TRBJ2-3, with 10 bases that match TRBD2. The DNA matches TRBJ2-5 better at its end, which makes the J call doubtful. The CDR3 extends over 17 amino acids. Germline-derived CDR1 and CDR2 are MNHNY and SVGAGI (reference sequence). The CDR3 nucleotides read TGTGCCAGCAGTTACTCGGCTAGCGGGGGACCCCAAGAGACCCAGTACTTC. This codes for CASSYSASGGPQETQYF.

CDR3 residues: CASSYPRLAEQFF. The CDR3 region has the DNA TGTGCCAGCAGTTACCCCCGACTAGCAGAGCAGTTCTTC. The V and J genes are TRBV6-8 and TRBJ2-5, with 7 bases aligning to TRBD2. The DNA end is more similar to TRBJ2-1, so the J call may be wrong. Germline loops: CDR1 MNHGY, CDR2 SAAAGT. The length of the CDR3 is 13 residues.

In nucleotides, the CDR3 is TGTGCCAGCAGTTTAGAGACAGGGGGCACCGGGGAGCTGTTTTTT. Protein sequence: CASSLETGGTGELFF. V gene TRBV12-3 or TRBV12-4 combines with J gene TRBJ1-1; 9 bases agree with TRBD1. Matching the DNA end better, TRBJ2-2 makes the J call doubtful. CDR3 size: 15 residues.

This clonotype showed up just a few times. V usage is TRBV6-5 and J usage is TRBJ2-5, with D perhaps matching TRBD2 (5 bases). Germline values: CDR1 MNHEY, CDR2 SVGAGI. The V end was cut by 3 bases, the J end by 1 base, with 9 bases between. CDR3 size: 14 residues. CDR3 in amino acids: CASSYLDSQETQYF. CDR3 nucleotide sequence: TGTGCCAGCAGTTATCTGGACTCCCAAGAGACCCAGTACTTC.

This chain links TRBV27 with TRBJ2-1; 10 bases line up with TRBD2. CDR3 size: 17 residues. Germline V CDR1 and CDR2: MNHEY, SMNVEV (reference sequence). V lost 4 bases, J lost 7 bases, and 13 bases stayed unmatched. As DNA, the CDR3 is TGTGCCAGCAGTTCCCTAGCGGGAGTGGTGGGTAGGAATGAGCAGTTCTTC. This gives the protein CASSSLAGVVGRNEQFF.

The chain couples TRBV7-9 to TRBJ2-6; no reliable D call. The closer fit of TRBJ2-1 to the DNA end suggests the J call may be wrong. Per the germline V gene, CDR1 is SEHNR and CDR2 is FQNEAQ (reference sequence). The CDR3 consists of 11 residues. The CDR3 is CASRRGDEQFF. The CDR3 nucleotides are TGTGCCAGCAGGCGTGGTGATGAGCAGTTCTTC.

CDR3 sequence (DNA): TGTGCCAGCAGTTACCGACAGGGCAGAACAGATACGCAGTATTTT. It yields the protein CASSYRQGRTDTQYF. This rearrangement joins TRBV6-6 to TRBJ2-3, with 7 bases identical to TRBD1. The CDR3 covers 15 residues. J lost 3 bases, V lost 2 bases, and 5 bases had no gene match. Germline loops: CDR1 MNHNY, CDR2 SVGAGI (reference sequence).

V and J are TRBV12-3 or TRBV12-4 and TRBJ2-6, with 9 bases aligning to TRBD1. The junction had 25 bases not matched to a gene; V was cut back by 7 bases and J by 0 bases. There are 23 residues in the CDR3. The CDR3 region is CASTTRTGTGFLRSFSGANVLTF. The CDR3 DNA reads as TGTGCCAGCACCACCCGGACCGGGACAGGGTTCTTGCGGAGCTTCTCTGGGGCCAACGTCCTGACTTTC.

About this clonotype: Likely a read error: the CDR3 ends without its conserved phenylalanine or tryptophan. The DNA is left out, because the CDR3 cannot be placed on it with certainty; the CDR3 is given as TCRdb lists it. The chain has TRBV7-6 and TRBJ2-3; TRBD2 is the table's D call, not checked against the DNA. CDR1 is SGHVS and CDR2 is FNYEAQ in the germline V gene. The CDR3 spans 17 residues, counting both ends. CDR3 sequence reads: CASSGPGQRTGTQYFGP.

This clonotype was detected ten times or more. The CDR3, as DNA: TGTGCCAGCAGCCCGTTAAACCTAGGGGTCCACGAGCAGTACTTC. It translates to CASSPLNLGVHEQYF. The V and J genes are TRBV7-9 and TRBJ2-5; TRBD1 is a possible D gene (5 bases). Gene TRBJ2-7 matches the end of the DNA better, so the J call may be wrong. Germline CDR1 is SEHNR and CDR2 is FQNEAQ (reference sequence). The CDR3 sequence is 15 residues long.

This chain joins TRBV6-6 and TRBJ2-1; TRBD1 is a possible D gene (6 bases). The J call may be in error: the DNA end matches TRBJ1-2 better. This CDR3 has 15 residues. CDR1 and CDR2 from the germline V gene are MNHNY and SVGAGI (reference sequence). The CDR3 DNA is TGTGCCAGCAGTTCCGCTTGGGGGCAGGGCTATGGCTACACCTTC. Its translation is CASSSAWGQGYGYTF.

This clonotype was observed once. The chain couples TRBV5-1 to TRBJ2-7; TRBD1 matches at 9 bases. The J call may be wrong; the DNA end is better matched by TRBJ2-5. CDR1 and CDR2 from the germline V gene are SGHRS and YFSETQ. This CDR3 is 16 amino acids long. The CDR3 reads CASSPGQGRALETQYF. The CDR3 DNA follows: TGCGCCAGCAGCCCCGGACAGGGGAGAGCGTTGGAGACCCAGTACTTC.

In its sample, this clonotype was seen once. Mismatch with germline at one junction end may stem from a read error. This sequence joins TRBV7-3 and TRBJ2-7; 7 nucleotides align to TRBD2. In germline, CDR1 is SGHTA, CDR2 FQGTGA. CDR3 size: 15 residues. This CDR3 reads CASSGWEGPNSPLHF. For the CDR3, the DNA is TGTGCCAGCAGCGGTTGGGAGGGACCAAATTCACCCCTCCACTTC.

The chain uses TRBV7-2 and TRBJ2-5; 7 nucleotides line up with TRBD1. With 3 bases clipped from V and 0 bases from J, the junction kept 7 bases outside the gene matches. Germline lookup yields CDR1 SGHTA and CDR2 FQGNSA. The CDR3 consists of 16 residues. For the CDR3, the DNA is TGTGCCAGCAGCTTGGGGACAGCTAAGTACCAAGAGACCCAGTACTTC. It is translated as CASSLGTAKYQETQYF.

Worth noting for this clonotype: Mismatch with germline at one junction end may stem from a read error. The chain links TRBV7-2 to TRBJ2-1; weak D call: TRBD1 (6 bases). Germline CDR1 and CDR2: SGHTA and FQGNSA. The CDR3 has 12 amino acids. This CDR3 reads CASSSAGARVDF. The CDR3 coding sequence is TGTGCCAGCAGTTCGGCAGGGGCCCGCGTGGACTTC.

This clonotype was observed a single time. This chain connects TRBV7-8 to TRBJ2-7; a weak D match, TRBD1 (5 bases). The J call may be wrong; the DNA end is better matched by TRBJ1-2. The germline CDR1 and CDR2 sequences are SGHVS and FQNEAQ. CDR3 size: 14 residues. The CDR3 loop reads CASSLGLGDYGYTF. The CDR3 DNA follows: TGTGCCAGCAGCTTAGGGTTGGGGGACTATGGCTACACCTTC.

This clonotype is labeled large (0.1 to 1%). The rearrangement uses TRBV2 and TRBJ2-2, with D perhaps TRBD1 (6 bases). V was trimmed by 6 bases and J by 1 base, leaving 6 bases between them. CDR3 length: 13 amino acids. The germline V gene encodes CDR1 SNHLY and CDR2 FYNNEI. CDR3 sequence: CASRTGNTGELFF. CDR3 in DNA: TGTGCCAGCAGGACAGGGAACACCGGGGAGCTGTTTTTT. The full variable domain, completed using reference TRBV2 and TRBJ2-2, is EPEVTQTPSHQVTQMGQEVILRCVPISNHLYFYWYRQILGQKVEFLVSFYNNEISEKSEIFDDQFSVERPDGSNFTLKIRSTKLEDSAMYFCASRTGNTGELFFGEGSRLTVL.

The chain carries TRBV7-8 and TRBJ2-5, with D maybe TRBD1 (6 bases). The J call is in doubt because the DNA end fits TRBJ2-1 better. This CDR3 region has 15 residues. Per the germline V gene, CDR1 is SGHVS and CDR2 is FQNEAQ. The CDR3 sequence: CASSLVGAGVNEQFF. The DNA of the CDR3 is TGTGCCAGCAGCTTAGTGGGGGCCGGGGTCAATGAGCAGTTCTTC.

V gene TRBV7-3 combines with J gene TRBJ1-3; 7 nucleotides align to TRBD1. The CDR3 runs 15 residues. From germline, CDR1 is SGHTA and CDR2 FQGTGA. With 0 bases clipped from V and 5 bases from J, the junction kept 4 bases outside the gene matches. CDR3 sequence (DNA): TGTGCCAGCAGCTTAACCGGGACAGAAAGAAACACCATATATTTT. Amino acid sequence: CASSLTGTERNTIYF.